The entry below gives a single TCR beta chain sequence along with its context. It has no known antigen specificity. Base qualities were left out, and no much larger clone turns up one base away. Based on the germline V gene, the CDR1 and CDR2 sequences are SGDLS and YYNGEE. V and J lose 4 bases and 6 bases, and a span of 15 bases separates them. Spanning cysteine to phenylalanine, the CDR3 consists of 14 amino acids. The DNA shown is the 42-base CDR3, in frame from base 1. The sample is drawn from a study of T cell repertoires in cytomegalovirus infection (dated by TCRdb to about 2019). Regarding the study in general: Alongside well-studied HLA-B-restricted epitopes, the peptide stimulations were aimed at recently identified HLA-C-restricted CMV epitopes, whose presentation resists viral immunomodulation. Because public TCR beta signatures pointed to carriage of CMV infection together with the matching HLA type, the HLA type of each donor mattered for the analysis.

These reads were obtained on an Illumina HiSeq 1500. The public reads were quality trimmed at Q25 with fastp and then assembled into clones with MiXCR by TCRdb, keeping productive beta chains. Each entry is one CDR3 protein sequence, shown with its most common DNA and genes. This sample gives about 890,000 distinct CDR3 sequences in total; approximately 32% of them show up just once. Clones ranked in the top ten supply under 15% of the sample. General findings and caveats noted by the study authors: In both this cohort and an independent cohort of some 380 donors, the cumulative frequency of public TCR beta family members distinguished carriers of CMV infection plus the relevant HLA type. The ex vivo response was dominated by HLA-C-restricted CMV-specific TCR beta clonotypes, and the single most frequent clonotype in two of eight donors was supplied by these HLA-C-restricted clonotypes.

The sample's treatment or condition label, decoded: in vitro stimulation with specific CMV peptide epitopes to enrich CMV-specific T cells. Rearrangement joined TRBV9 to TRBJ2-3, with the D gene uncertain. The TCR comes from a human donor in good health (CMV status not recorded). Some clones in this sample may be carry-over from other donors' samples. The material was cultured CD8+ T cells from PBMCs, obtained from culture after CMV antigen stimulation. The DNA sequence is given as TGTGCCAGCAGCAACGGGTCCCCTGGGGATACGCAGTATTTT. The resulting protein is CASSNGSPGDTQYF.